Shown below are 20 T cell receptor beta chains from a single sample sequenced in a study of beta chain features in type 1 diabetes (dated by TCRdb to the late 2010s). Study-level results and caveats: A moderate but significant shortening of TCRB CDR3 length was observed in type 1 diabetes patients in all four CD4+ subsets.

The library was generated by the immunoSEQ multiplex PCR assay. The entire amount of isolated RNA was reverse transcribed using the High Capacity cDNA Reverse Transcription Kit, so the sequenced TCRB transcripts were expressed ones. TCRdb retrieved this table from immuneACCESS and kept in-frame rearrangements only. Not all clones are present; in checked studies, unresolved V genes account for under half, and no reason is known for the remainder. Counted in this sample were about 160,000 clones; approximately 8% of them appeared once. The ten biggest clones cover under 0.6% of the sample. Their antigens remain unidentified. Sequencing input: central memory CD4+ T cells from blood. The origin of the receptors is a young man with type 1 diabetes.

This chain links TRBV11-2 with TRBJ2-1; 10 bases map to TRBD1. The CDR3 covers 15 residues. V shed 6 bases, J shed 2 bases, and the junction held 4 bases outside the gene matches. Germline V gives CDR1 SGHAT, CDR2 FQNNGV. In DNA, the CDR3 is TGTGCCAGCAGTTCCGGGACAGGGGCCTACAATGAGCAGTTCTTC. This translates into CASSSGTGAYNEQFF. Full variable domain (remainder filled in from reference TRBV11-2 and TRBJ2-1): EAGVAQSPRYKIIEKRQSVAFWCNPISGHATLYWYQQILGQGPKLLIQFQNNGVVDDSQLPKDRFSAERLKGVDSTLKIQPAKLEDSAVYLCASSSGTGAYNEQFFGPGTRLTVL.

The V and J genes are TRBV6-5 and TRBJ1-1; TRBD1 might be the D (5 bases). In germline, CDR1 is MNHEY, CDR2 SVGAGI. This CDR3 region has 15 residues. Trimming stripped 2 bases from V and 1 base from J, with 11 bases between. The CDR3 DNA reads as TGTGCCAGCAGTTACGGCACAGGACCGAACACTGAAGCTTTCTTT. Translating it yields CASSYGTGPNTEAFF.

The chain uses TRBV5-1 and TRBJ1-2, with TRBD1 matching 7 bases. Trimming removed 0 bases from V and 4 bases from J; junction bases left unmatched: 6. The CDR3 has 15 residues. Germline V gives CDR1 SGHRS, CDR2 YFSETQ. The CDR3 bases are TGCGCCAGCAGCTTGGAGTCGGGACAGATCTATGGCTACACCTTC. Translated: CASSLESGQIYGYTF.

J is TRBJ1-5 and V is TRBV6-5; D might be TRBD1 (5 bases). Trimming shortened V by 5 bases and J by 2 bases, and 13 bases separated the two germline ends. The germline gives CDR1 MNHEY, CDR2 SVGAGI. The CDR3 contains 15 residues. CDR3 nucleotides: TGTGCCAGCAGTCCGCAGGGAGGGGGCAATCAGCCCCAGCATTTT. Amino acids: CASSPQGGGNQPQHF.

The chain combines TRBV11-2 with TRBJ1-1; no reliable D call. The CDR3 is made up of 15 amino acids. The ends were cut back, 1 base at V and 4 bases at J, with 13 bases in the middle. From germline, CDR1 is SGHAT and CDR2 FQNNGV. The CDR3 DNA reads as TGTGCCAGCAGCTTAGTATCGGGTGCGGCCACTGAAGCTTTCTTT. It encodes CASSLVSGAATEAFF.

This clone turned up a few times. The chain combines TRBV5-1 with TRBJ2-5, with D uncertain. The CDR3 spans 15 residues. Looked up from germline, CDR1 is SGHRS and CDR2 is YFSETQ. V was trimmed by 2 bases and J by 2 bases, leaving 13 bases between them. Here the CDR3 reads CASSFTIGIQETQYF. The CDR3 DNA follows: TGCGCCAGCAGCTTTACTATCGGTATACAAGAGACCCAGTACTTC.

This clone occurred a few times. The chain combines TRBV7-6 with TRBJ2-1; 7 positions agree with TRBD2. Unmatched junction bases numbered 8, after V lost 11 bases and J lost 4 bases. This CDR3 is 13 amino acids long. Germline V gene lookup returns CDR1 SGHVS and CDR2 FNYEAQ. CDR3 sequence: CARGSGDYNEQFF. In nucleotides, the CDR3 is TGTGCCCGCGGGAGCGGGGATTACAATGAGCAGTTCTTC. Full variable domain (outside the CDR3, taken from reference TRBV7-6 and TRBJ2-1): GAGVSQSPRYKVTKRGQDVALRCDPISGHVSLYWYRQALGQGPEFLTYFNYEAQQDKSGLPNDRFSAERPEGSISTLTIQRTEQRDSAMYRCARGSGDYNEQFFGPGTRLTVL.

This clone was picked up a small number of times. CDR3 region: CASSLGQFQETQYF. The CDR3 coding sequence is TGTGCCAGCAGCCTAGGACAGTTCCAAGAGACCCAGTACTTC. This chain links TRBV11-2 with TRBJ2-5, with D possibly matching TRBD1 (6 bases). The CDR3 runs 14 residues. The germline V and J ends were trimmed by 5 bases and 1 base, with 11 bases remaining between them. Germline assignment: CDR1 SGHAT and CDR2 FQNNGV.

This clone was detected only a few times. This chain's CDR3 is CASSSSGSMNTEAFF. DNA of the CDR3: TGTGCCAGCAGCTCGAGCGGGAGCATGAACACTGAAGCTTTCTTT. The chain is built from TRBV7-2 and TRBJ1-1; D remains unclear. The V gene lost 4 bases and the J gene lost 0 bases, with 12 bases spanning the gap. Germline loops: CDR1 SGHTA, CDR2 FQGNSA. This CDR3 contains 15 residues. The entire variable domain, with the rest obtained from reference TRBV7-2 and TRBJ1-1, is as follows: GAGVSQSPSNKVTEKGKDVELRCDPISGHTALYWYRQSLGQGLEFLIYFQGNSAPDKSGLPSDRFSAERTGGSVSTLTIQRTQQEDSAVYLCASSSSGSMNTEAFFGQGTRLTVV.

V is TRBV30 and J is TRBJ1-5; tentatively, D is TRBD1 (5 bases). V was cut by 0 bases and J by 4 bases, with 16 bases left in between. This CDR3 is 16 amino acids long. Germline-derived CDR1 and CDR2 are GTSNPN and SVGIG (reference sequence). The CDR3 sequence is CAWSVRVATANQPQHF. Here the CDR3 DNA reads TGTGCCTGGAGTGTACGGGTGGCGACAGCTAATCAGCCCCAGCATTTT.

This clone was seen a few times. The chain carries TRBV5-6 and TRBJ1-1; no definite D call. V shed 3 bases and J shed 3 bases, with 3 bases lying between them. The CDR3 length is 11 residues. Germline CDR1 SGHDT, CDR2 YYEEEE. The CDR3 nucleotides are TGTGCCAGCAGCTCGGACACTGAAGCTTTCTTT. Translating gives CASSSDTEAFF.

At least ten counts were recorded for this clone. V is TRBV18 and J is TRBJ1-1; weak D call: TRBD1 (6 bases). This CDR3 spans 16 amino acids. Trimming stripped 1 base from V and 0 bases from J, with 12 bases between. Germline assignment: CDR1 KGHSH and CDR2 LQKENI. CDR3 region: CASSPLSGEMNTEAFF. The CDR3, as DNA: TGTGCCAGCTCACCACTATCAGGGGAAATGAACACTGAAGCTTTCTTT.

The table lists this clone with a few counts. The V and J genes are TRBV7-2 and TRBJ2-1; 10 bases line up with TRBD2. The CDR3 is made up of 15 amino acids. From germline, CDR1 is SGHTA and CDR2 FQGNSA. Trimming cost V 2 bases and J 2 bases; bases outside gene matches: 0. This CDR3 is CASSLLAGAYNEQFF. In nucleotides, the CDR3 is TGTGCCAGCAGCTTACTAGCGGGGGCCTACAATGAGCAGTTCTTC.

This clone has only a few counts. This chain connects TRBV5-1 to TRBJ2-7, with D unresolved. The V gene lost 5 bases and the J gene lost 1 base, with 13 bases spanning the gap. The CDR3 covers 14 residues. The germline V gene has CDR1 SGHRS and CDR2 YFSETQ. CDR3 DNA sequence: TGCGCCAGCAGTTTTGGTTTGAGTTCCTACGAGCAGTACTTC. This codes for CASSFGLSSYEQYF.

This clone was seen a few times. The CDR3 loop reads CASSLGTNYGYTF. The CDR3 region has the DNA TGTGCCAGCAGTTTAGGGACAAACTATGGCTACACCTTC. This chain uses TRBV28 with TRBJ1-2; possibly TRBD1 for D (6 bases). Germline V gene sequence: CDR1 MDHEN, CDR2 SYDVKM. Trimming removed 2 bases at V and 2 bases at J, with 6 bases between. This CDR3 is built from 13 residues.

The chain carries TRBV5-4 and TRBJ2-2; 7 bases fit TRBD1. Germline lookup yields CDR1 SGHNT and CDR2 YYREEE (reference sequence). The CDR3 loop spans 15 amino acids. Trimming at V came to 3 bases and at J to 4 bases, leaving 6 bases not matched to a gene. The CDR3: CASSSWDRSTGELFF. The CDR3 DNA is TGTGCCAGCAGCTCATGGGACAGAAGCACCGGGGAGCTGTTTTTT.

This clone was seen a few times. The rearrangement links TRBV7-2 to TRBJ2-3; D ambiguous. The V end was cut by 4 bases, the J end by 2 bases, with 4 bases between. This CDR3 is built from 12 residues. Germline assignment: CDR1 SGHTA and CDR2 FQGNSA. CDR3 protein: CASSSNTDTQYF. CDR3 in DNA: TGTGCCAGCAGCTCAAACACAGATACGCAGTATTTT.

The chain couples TRBV7-2 to TRBJ2-5; D remains ambiguous. The CDR3 extends over 13 amino acids. Germline lookup yields CDR1 SGHTA and CDR2 FQGNSA. Trimming took 7 bases from V and 4 from J, leaving 13 bases between them. CDR3 DNA sequence: TGTGCCAGCACCTCAGAACAGAGAGAGACCCAGTACTTC. Protein product: CASTSEQRETQYF.

This clone was seen a few times. The chain links TRBV5-6 to TRBJ2-5; 9 bases line up with TRBD2. With 0 bases clipped from V and 5 bases from J, the junction kept 5 bases outside the gene matches. Per the germline V gene, CDR1 is SGHDT and CDR2 is YYEEEE. The CDR3 runs 15 residues. The CDR3 DNA reads as TGTGCCAGCAGCTTGGACCTAGCGGGAAGGGAGACCCAGTACTTC. This sequence encodes CASSLDLAGRETQYF.

This clone was seen a few times. The chain carries TRBV4-3 and TRBJ2-7; possible D gene TRBD2, 5 bases. The V gene's germline CDR1 is LGHNA and CDR2 YSLEER. The CDR3 spans 13 residues. Trimming cost V 1 base and J 3 bases, with 7 bases left between them. The CDR3 DNA is TGCGCCAGCAGCCAAGTAGGGAGCTACGAGCAGTACTTC. It specifies CASSQVGSYEQYF.